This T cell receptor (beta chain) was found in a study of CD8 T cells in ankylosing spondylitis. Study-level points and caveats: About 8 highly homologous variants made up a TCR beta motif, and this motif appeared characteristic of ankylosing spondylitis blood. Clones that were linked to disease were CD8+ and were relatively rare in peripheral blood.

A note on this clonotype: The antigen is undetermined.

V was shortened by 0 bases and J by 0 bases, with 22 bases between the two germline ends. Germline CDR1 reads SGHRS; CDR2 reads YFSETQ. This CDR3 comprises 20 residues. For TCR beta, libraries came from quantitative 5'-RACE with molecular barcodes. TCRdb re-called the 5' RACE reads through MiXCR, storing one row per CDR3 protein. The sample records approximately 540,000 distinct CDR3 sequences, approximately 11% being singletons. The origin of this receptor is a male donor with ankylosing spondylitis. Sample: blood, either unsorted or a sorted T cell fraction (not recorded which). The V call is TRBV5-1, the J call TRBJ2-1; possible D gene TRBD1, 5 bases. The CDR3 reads CASSLAWTKDWRSSYNEQFF. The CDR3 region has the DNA TGCGCCAGCAGCTTGGCCTGGACAAAGGATTGGAGAAGCTCCTACAATGAGCAGTTCTTC.